The rows below give T cell receptor beta chains drawn from one sample of a study of graft-versus-host responses after intestinal transplantation. These TCRs are of unknown antigen specificity. Clones were sequenced by immunoSEQ multiplex PCR, and TCRdb holds only the in-frame ones, with some missing. Among some 130,000 clones listed, approximately 92% were seen once. The sample here was unstimulated CD4+ T cells sorted from spleen or lymph node cells, taken before intestinal transplant. Receptor source: a human donor who received an intestinal transplant. The CDR3 runs from the conserved cysteine through the conserved F or W. Expanded clones are given a class, and other clones once, few, many or no size at all.

TRBV19	-	CASEGPGGEKLFF
TRBV5-1	-	CASSLAPDGLIRKLFF
TRBV5-1	-	CASSLADLQGYQETQYF
TRBV6-1	-	CASSDRVYGYTF
TRBV19	-	CASSMRVVGGNEQFF
TRBV5-1	-	CASSPARDSGTDTQYF
TRBV6-5	-	CASSSRDTSYEQYF
TRBV9	-	CASSQQGEKLFF
TRBV5-8	-	CASSLGGVTFYEQYF
TRBV5-1	-	CASSLDRGDYGYTF
TRBV6-1	once	CASSLGTANYGYTF
TRBV5-1	-	CASSLRQDNTFYEQYF
TRBV2	once	CASNRQEVGEGNEAFF
TRBV14	-	CASSQEDSYGYTF
TRBV18	-	CASSPGITDTQYF
TRBV5-4	-	CASSLGGRTDTQYF
TRBV29-1	-	CSVRTELNQPQHF
TRBV18	once	CASSPTGFDSGNTIYF
TRBV5-1	-	CASSLIPWDEQFF
TRBV11-2	few	CASSLGLLNSPLHF
TRBV19	-	CASSIGGGFSGNTIYF
TRBV12-5	-	CASGLGLGIEDRDPYEQYF
TRBV11-2	-	CASSLGLVRADTQYF
TRBV25-1	-	CASKWTGRNTEAFF
TRBV6-4	-	CASSDSGLKKTGTNEKLFF
TRBV7-7	-	CASSLGLAEAGELFF
TRBV11-2	-	CASSLAAGFGTEAFF
TRBV4-1	-	CASSQGGLAGDNEQFF
TRBV4-2	-	CASSQDKTGMNTEAFF